A single sample gave rise to the 25 T cell receptor beta chains below, sequenced in a study of T cell responses to AZD1222 COVID-19 vaccine. TCRdb's table, derived via immunoSEQ multiplex PCR, lists solely in-frame clones and lacks some. In the table there are over 55,000 clones, roughly four fifths of which are singletons. The source material was peripheral blood, sampled 28 days after the second AZD1222 dose. The receptors were sampled from an adult who received the AZD1222 COVID-19 vaccine.

This clone has only a few counts. J is TRBJ1-1 and V is TRBV19; the D is unclear. With 4 bases removed from V and 3 bases from J, the gap between germline ends came to 9 bases. The germline gives CDR1 LNHDA, CDR2 SQIVND (reference sequence). The CDR3 totals 13 residues. CDR3 sequence reads: CASSNLVDTEAFF. In DNA form, the CDR3 reads TGTGCCAGTAGTAATCTGGTGGACACTGAAGCTTTCTTT.

The chain employs TRBV2 and TRBJ1-5, with D perhaps matching TRBD1 (6 bases). V lost 1 base and J lost 3, with 10 bases in between. The CDR3 extends over 15 amino acids. Germline V gives CDR1 SNHLY, CDR2 FYNNEI. The CDR3 loop reads CASSEGGQLNQPQHF. DNA for the CDR3: TGTGCCAGCAGTGAAGGAGGACAGCTCAATCAGCCCCAGCATTTT. Looking up the rest from reference TRBV2 and TRBJ1-5 gives the full variable domain: EPEVTQTPSHQVTQMGQEVILRCVPISNHLYFYWYRQILGQKVEFLVSFYNNEISEKSEIFDDQFSVERPDGSNFTLKIRSTKLEDSAMYFCASSEGGQLNQPQHFGDGTRLSIL.

The genes are TRBV11-1 and TRBJ1-6; D remains ambiguous. The V end was cut by 7 bases, the J end by 2 bases, with 9 bases between. The CDR3 runs to 14 residues. The germline CDR1 and CDR2 sequences are SGHAT and FQDESV (reference sequence). The CDR3 nucleotides are TGTGCCAGCAACTACGGACCCTATAATTCACCCCTCCACTTT. Translation gives CASNYGPYNSPLHF.

The chain has TRBV7-6 and TRBJ1-1, with a possible D match to TRBD1 (6 bases). This CDR3 spans 15 amino acids. Trimming left V 2 bases short and J 1 base short, with 11 bases between. Germline V CDR1 and CDR2: SGHVS, FNYEAQ. CDR3 amino acids: CASSLIGQRNTEAFF. CDR3 nucleotide sequence: TGTGCCAGCAGCTTAATAGGACAGAGGAACACTGAAGCTTTCTTT.

The rearrangement uses TRBV11-2 and TRBJ1-2, with unresolved D. Germline V gene data show CDR1 as SGHAT and CDR2 as FQNNGV. The CDR3 runs to 14 residues. V gave up 5 bases and J gave up 5 bases, with 15 bases separating them. The CDR3 region is CASSLGLESYGYTF. DNA of the CDR3: TGTGCCAGCAGCCTAGGGCTAGAGTCGTATGGCTACACCTTC.

This rearrangement joins TRBV10-3 to TRBJ2-5, with unresolved D. The CDR3 loop spans 17 amino acids. Per germline, CDR1 ENHRY and CDR2 SYGVKD. V gave up 2 bases and J gave up 0 bases, with 16 bases separating them. The CDR3 coding sequence is TGTGCCATCAGTGAGGCCCTTGGGAAACAGAACCAAGAGACCCAGTACTTC. Its translation: CAISEALGKQNQETQYF.

V is TRBV27 and J is TRBJ2-3, with 8 nucleotides matching TRBD2. After removal of 7 bases from V and 1 base from J, the junction contained 4 bases not matched to a gene. Germline V gives CDR1 MNHEY, CDR2 SMNVEV (reference sequence). This CDR3 region has 14 residues. In DNA form, the CDR3 reads TGTGCCAGCACCCAACTAGCGGGCACAGATACGCAGTATTTT. This translates into CASTQLAGTDTQYF.

This clone was found a few times. V gene TRBV15 combines with J gene TRBJ1-4, with 9 bases identical to TRBD1. V shed 11 bases and J 10 bases; nucleotides not matched to a gene: 14. CDR1 and CDR2 (germline): LNHNV, YYDKDF (reference sequence). The length of the CDR3 is 14 residues. The CDR3 DNA is TGTGCCGCGGGAAGGGACAGGGATTGGAGAAAACTGTTTTTT. This codes for CAAGRDRDWRKLFF. The full variable domain, completed using reference TRBV15 and TRBJ1-4, is DAMVIQNPRYQVTQFGKPVTLSCSQTLNHNVMYWYQQKSSQAPKLLFHYYDKDFNNEADTPDNFQSRRPNTSFCFLDIRSPGLGDTAMYLCAAGRDRDWRKLFFGSGTQLSVL.

This sequence joins TRBV29-1 and TRBJ1-1, with D uncertain. The CDR3 runs to 12 residues. In germline, CDR1 is SQVTM, CDR2 ANQGSEA. The germline V and J ends were trimmed by 3 bases and 2 bases, with 7 bases remaining between them. DNA of the CDR3: TGCAGCGTTGAGGGGAGAAACACTGAAGCTTTCTTT. Translated, it gives CSVEGRNTEAFF.

The chain is built from TRBV19 and TRBJ1-5; possibly TRBD1 for D (5 bases). CDR3 length equals 14 residues. V was shortened by 3 bases and J by 8 bases, with 14 bases between the two germline ends. Per the germline V gene, CDR1 is LNHDA and CDR2 is SQIVND (reference sequence). The CDR3 bases are TGTGCCAGTAGTATTACAGGCGGGCGTGAGCCCCAGCATTTT. It translates to CASSITGGREPQHF.

The chain carries TRBV7-2 and TRBJ1-2; D ambiguous. Trimming cost V 1 base and J 14 bases, with 5 bases left between them. CDR1 SGHTA and CDR2 FQGNSA come from the germline V gene. The CDR3 loop spans 9 amino acids. Here the CDR3 DNA reads TGTGCCAGCAGCTTAGAGGGTACCTTC. Translating gives CASSLEGTF.

As regards this clone: The same CDR3 can be traced to other DNA sequences in this sample. The chain links TRBV16 to TRBJ2-1; tentatively, D is TRBD1 or TRBD2 (6 bases each). V lost 10 bases and J lost 2, with 21 bases in between. Germline values: CDR1 KGHSY, CDR2 FQNENV. The length of the CDR3 is 16 residues. The chain's CDR3 is CATRPPPGGPYNEQFF. CDR3 bases: TGTGCCACCCGCCCCCCGCCCGGGGGCCCCTACAATGAGCAGTTCTTC.

This chain uses TRBV6-2 or TRBV6-3 with TRBJ2-3; 14 bases align to TRBD2. CDR1 MNHEY and CDR2 SVGEGT come from the germline V gene. The CDR3 totals 16 residues. J was trimmed by 8 bases and V by 3 bases; bases with no gene match: 7. CDR3 sequence: CASSYLSGLAGGTQYF. DNA of the CDR3: TGTGCCAGCAGTTATCTATCCGGACTAGCGGGGGGTACGCAGTATTTT.

The chain uses TRBV3-1 (or the pseudogene TRBV3-2) and TRBJ1-3, with 7 bases aligning to TRBD1. The germline CDR1 and CDR2 sequences are LGHDT and YNNKEL (reference sequence). This CDR3 is 17 amino acids long. Trimming cost V 0 bases and J 0 bases; bases outside gene matches: 5. In DNA form, the CDR3 reads TGTGCCAGCAGCCAAGATCGGGGGACAGCCTCTGGAAACACCATATATTTT. Its translation is CASSQDRGTASGNTIYF.

The CDR3 DNA sequence: TGTGCCAGCAGATCCTTGGACAGATTGAACACTGAAGCTTTCTTT. It encodes CASRSLDRLNTEAFF. This chain joins TRBV2 and TRBJ1-1, with a possible D match to TRBD1 (6 bases). Germline-derived CDR1 and CDR2 are SNHLY and FYNNEI. CDR3 size: 15 residues. The germline V and J ends were trimmed by 6 bases and 0 bases, with 14 bases remaining between them. The whole variable domain, remainder taken from reference TRBV2 and TRBJ1-1, is EPEVTQTPSHQVTQMGQEVILRCVPISNHLYFYWYRQILGQKVEFLVSFYNNEISEKSEIFDDQFSVERPDGSNFTLKIRSTKLEDSAMYFCASRSLDRLNTEAFFGQGTRLTVV.

J is TRBJ1-1 and V is TRBV9, with D perhaps TRBD1 (6 bases). The ends were cut back, 3 bases at V and 8 bases at J, with 14 bases in the middle. CDR3 length equals 13 residues. Germline CDR1 SGDLS, CDR2 YYNGEE. The CDR3 region is CASSATRTDEAFF. In nucleotides, the CDR3 is TGTGCCAGCAGCGCAACTCGGACAGACGAAGCTTTCTTT.

The chain employs TRBV5-1 and TRBJ1-2; D gene unclear. CDR3 length: 13 amino acids. Deletions cut 0 bases from V and 8 bases from J, with 11 bases between. Germline V gene data show CDR1 as SGHRS and CDR2 as YFSETQ. The CDR3 here is CASSLGGSGGYTF. As DNA, the CDR3 is TGCGCCAGCAGCTTGGGGGGATCGGGCGGCTACACCTTC.

V usage is TRBV11-1 and J usage is TRBJ2-3; either TRBD1 or TRBD2 may supply D (5 bases each). Germline V gene sequence: CDR1 SGHAT, CDR2 FQDESV (reference sequence). V was pared by 5 bases and J by 2 bases, with 14 bases between. There are 15 residues in the CDR3. The CDR3 DNA reads TGTGCCAGCAGCCCCGGGGCAAGACACACAGATACGCAGTATTTT. This sequence encodes CASSPGARHTDTQYF.

The V call is TRBV9, the J call TRBJ2-3; D may be TRBD1 (6 bases). CDR3 length equals 15 residues. The germline V and J ends were trimmed by 3 bases and 4 bases, with 15 bases remaining between them. Germline CDR1 and CDR2: SGDLS and YYNGEE. The CDR3 nucleotides read TGTGCCAGCAGCGGGGGACCAGCAGGGGCAGATACGCAGTATTTT. It translates to CASSGGPAGADTQYF.

This chain uses TRBV7-8 with TRBJ2-5; possible D gene TRBD2, 7 bases. Trimming cost V 5 bases and J 7 bases, with 26 bases left between them. From germline, CDR1 is SGHVS and CDR2 FQNEAQ. This CDR3 is built from 17 residues. The CDR3 spells CASSLLDAGAGSRTQYF. For the CDR3, the DNA is TGTGCCAGCAGCCTCCTCGATGCGGGGGCCGGGTCGAGGACCCAGTACTTC.

J is TRBJ1-1 and V is TRBV28; 10 positions match TRBD1. CDR3 length equals 15 residues. Losses at the gene ends were 6 bases for V and 4 bases for J; bases not matched to a gene: 8. Per the germline V gene, CDR1 is MDHEN and CDR2 is SYDVKM. CDR3 in amino acids: CASSERWTGGTEAFF. The CDR3 DNA is TGTGCCAGCAGCGAACGGTGGACAGGGGGCACTGAAGCTTTCTTT.

V is TRBV27 and J is TRBJ2-3, with D possibly TRBD2 on 6 matching bases. V was shortened by 7 bases and J by 0 bases, with 8 bases between the two germline ends. CDR3 length: 13 residues. Germline lookup yields CDR1 MNHEY and CDR2 SMNVEV (reference sequence). The CDR3 protein is CASTGTSTDTQYF. The CDR3 DNA reads TGTGCCAGCACCGGGACTAGCACAGATACGCAGTATTTT.

This clone has only one observation. V gene TRBV18 combines with J gene TRBJ2-5; 9 bases line up with TRBD1. The CDR3 covers 15 residues. CDR1 is KGHSH, CDR2 LQKENI, per germline. V lost 2 bases, J lost 5 bases, and 6 bases stayed unmatched. The CDR3 loop reads CASSPIETGGETQYF. CDR3 DNA: TGTGCCAGCTCACCAATTGAGACAGGGGGGGAGACCCAGTACTTC.

The genes are TRBV4-1 and TRBJ2-1; perhaps TRBD2 as D (5 bases). V lost 1 base and J 0 bases, leaving 10 bases between the germline ends. Germline V gene lookup returns CDR1 MGHRA and CDR2 YSYEKL. The CDR3 contains 16 residues. This chain's CDR3 is CASSQGPGISYNEQFF. The CDR3 region has the DNA TGCGCCAGCAGCCAAGGGCCGGGGATCTCCTACAATGAGCAGTTCTTC.

This clone has only one observation. The CDR3 nucleotides are TGTGCCCTTCCATGGGGGAACACTGAAGCTTTCTTT. Amino acid sequence: CALPWGNTEAFF. The chain combines TRBV25-1 with TRBJ1-1; D ambiguous. Looked up from germline, CDR1 is MGHDK and CDR2 is SYGVNS. The CDR3 totals 12 residues. Trimming took 11 bases from V and 1 from J, leaving 11 bases between them.